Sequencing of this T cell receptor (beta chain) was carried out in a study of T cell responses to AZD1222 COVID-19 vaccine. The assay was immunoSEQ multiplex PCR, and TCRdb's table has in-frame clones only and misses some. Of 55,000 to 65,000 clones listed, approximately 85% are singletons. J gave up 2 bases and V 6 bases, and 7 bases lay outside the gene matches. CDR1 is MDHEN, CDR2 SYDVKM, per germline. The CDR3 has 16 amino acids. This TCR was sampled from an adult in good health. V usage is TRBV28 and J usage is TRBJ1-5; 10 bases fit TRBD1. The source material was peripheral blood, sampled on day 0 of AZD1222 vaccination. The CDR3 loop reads CASSPWDRGGNQPQHF. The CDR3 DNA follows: TGTGCCAGCAGCCCTTGGGACAGGGGAGGCAATCAGCCCCAGCATTTT. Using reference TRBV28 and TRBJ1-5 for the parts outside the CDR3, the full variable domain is DVKVTQSSRYLVKRTGEKVFLECVQDMDHENMFWYRQDPGLGLRLIYFSYDVKMKEKGDIPEGYSVSREKKERFSLILESASTNQTSMYLCASSPWDRGGNQPQHFGDGTRLSIL.